Sequencing of this TCR beta chain was carried out in a study of radiotherapy plus CTLA-4 blockade in lung cancer. V shed 0 bases and J shed 7 bases, with 8 bases lying between them. The CDR3 is 13 amino acids. The V gene's germline CDR1 is SGHDT and CDR2 YYEEEE. TCRdb's table, derived via immunoSEQ multiplex PCR, lists solely in-frame clones and lacks some. The sample records about 73,000 clones, roughly 91% being singletons. Focal radiation with ipilimumab CTLA-4 blockade was given to patients with chemo-refractory metastatic non-small-cell lung cancer. This TCR was sampled from a human donor with non-small cell lung cancer that progressed on radiotherapy plus ipilimumab. Sequencing was performed on peripheral blood, taken from a patient treated with radiotherapy plus ipilimumab. The chain couples TRBV5-6 to TRBJ2-1, with unresolved D. CDR3: CASSLVWGNEQFF. In nucleotides, the CDR3 is TGTGCCAGCAGCTTGGTCTGGGGAAATGAGCAGTTCTTC.